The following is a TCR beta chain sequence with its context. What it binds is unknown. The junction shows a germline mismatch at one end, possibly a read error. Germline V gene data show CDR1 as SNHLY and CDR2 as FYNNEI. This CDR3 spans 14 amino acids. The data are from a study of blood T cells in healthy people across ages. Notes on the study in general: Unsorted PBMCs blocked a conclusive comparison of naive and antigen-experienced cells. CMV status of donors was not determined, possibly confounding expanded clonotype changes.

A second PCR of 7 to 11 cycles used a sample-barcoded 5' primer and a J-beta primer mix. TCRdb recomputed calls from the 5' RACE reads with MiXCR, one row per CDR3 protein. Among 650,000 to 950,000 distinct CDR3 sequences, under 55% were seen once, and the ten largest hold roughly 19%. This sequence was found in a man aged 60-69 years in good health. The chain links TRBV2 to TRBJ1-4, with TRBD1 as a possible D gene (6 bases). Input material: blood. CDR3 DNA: TGTGCCAGCAGTCGGGACACGGGCGTGGAAAAACCGTTTTTT. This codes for CASSRDTGVEKPFF.